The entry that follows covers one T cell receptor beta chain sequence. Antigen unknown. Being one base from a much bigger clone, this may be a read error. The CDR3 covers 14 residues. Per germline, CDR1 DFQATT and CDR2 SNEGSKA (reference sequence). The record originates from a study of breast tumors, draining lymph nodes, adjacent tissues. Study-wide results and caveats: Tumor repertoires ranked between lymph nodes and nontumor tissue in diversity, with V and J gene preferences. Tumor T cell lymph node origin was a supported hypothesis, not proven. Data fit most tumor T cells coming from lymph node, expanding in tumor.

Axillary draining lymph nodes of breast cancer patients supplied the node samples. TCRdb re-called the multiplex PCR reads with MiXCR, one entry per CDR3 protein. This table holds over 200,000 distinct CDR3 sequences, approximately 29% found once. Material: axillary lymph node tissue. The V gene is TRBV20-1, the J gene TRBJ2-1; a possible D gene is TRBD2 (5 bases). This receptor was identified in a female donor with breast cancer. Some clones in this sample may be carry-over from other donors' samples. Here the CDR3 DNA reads TGCAGTGCTAGGAGTGGGAGCTTATACACTGAGCAGTTCTTC. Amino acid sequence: CSARSGSLYTEQFF.